This T cell receptor beta chain is drawn from a study of human T cells and chemical hapten exposure. Each CDR3 protein is one row after TCRdb ran MiXCR on the RACE reads. This sample has some 150,000 distinct CDR3 sequences, with 10% to 15% found just once. Time point here: patch test 2, 6 weeks after DPC sensitization. Documented treatment: therapeutic diphenylcyclopropenone sensitization with weekly scalp DPC. Regarding the study as a whole: Clustering by CDR3 similarity yielded significantly more large clusters from expanded TCRs than controls.

A note on this clonotype: Its specificity is unknown.

The material sequenced was whole blood, taken in connection with sensitization to the hapten diphenylcyclopropenone (DPC). The receptor was isolated from a woman aged 45-65 years with alopecia areata. Some clones in this sample may be carry-over from other donors' samples.

This CDR3 reads CASSRDRARTGELFF. As DNA, the CDR3 is TGTGCCAGCAGTCGTGACAGGGCTAGAACCGGGGAGCTGTTTTTT. The V and J genes are TRBV12-3 or TRBV12-4 and TRBJ2-2; TRBD1 agrees at 7 bases. The trim removed 5 bases at V and 5 bases at J, leaving 8 bases unmatched. This CDR3 is built from 15 residues.